Sequencing of this T cell receptor (beta chain) was carried out in a study of cytotoxic CD8 clonotypes in ibrutinib-treated CLL. Study-level information: Response material was collected after a median around 12 months of treatment, range 6 to 36.

Sequencing used immunoSEQ multiplex PCR; TCRdb keeps in-frame clones, though not all of them. The sample holds approximately 26,000 clones, approximately 71% seen once. V dropped 3 bases and J dropped 5; count of bases not matched to a gene: 3. Germline V gene data show CDR1 as LNHDA and CDR2 as SQIVND (reference sequence). The CDR3 sequence is 13 residues long. The source was PBMCs, collected after 12 months of ibrutinib treatment. This sequence originates from a human donor with chronic lymphocytic leukemia. The chain combines TRBV19 with TRBJ2-7; 8 nucleotides agree with TRBD1. CDR3 DNA sequence: TGTGCCAGTAGTATCCAGGGGGCGGACGAGCAGTACTTC. Translated, it gives CASSIQGADEQYF.